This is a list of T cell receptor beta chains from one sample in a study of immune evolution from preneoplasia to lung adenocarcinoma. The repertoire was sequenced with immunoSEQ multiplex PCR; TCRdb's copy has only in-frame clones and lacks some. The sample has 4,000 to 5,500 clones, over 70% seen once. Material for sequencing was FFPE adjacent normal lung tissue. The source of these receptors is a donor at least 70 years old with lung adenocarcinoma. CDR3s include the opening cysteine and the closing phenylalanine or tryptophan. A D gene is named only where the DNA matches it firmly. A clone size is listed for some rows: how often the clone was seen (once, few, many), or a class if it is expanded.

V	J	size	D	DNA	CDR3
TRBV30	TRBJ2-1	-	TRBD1	TGTGCCTGGACCCCCAGGACAGGGGTTGGCGGGAATGAGCAGTTCTTC	CAWTPRTGVGGNEQFF
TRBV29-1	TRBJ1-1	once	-	TGCAGCGCAGAGGACAACACTGAAGCTTTCTTT	CSAEDNTEAFF
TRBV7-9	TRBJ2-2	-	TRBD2	TGTGCCAGCAGCATCCTAGCGGGAGGGATCGCCGGGGAGCTGTTTTTT	CASSILAGGIAGELFF
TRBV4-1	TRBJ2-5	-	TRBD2	TGCGCCAGCAGCCAAGTTTTTACTAGCGGGAGGGGGGAGACCCAGTACTTC	CASSQVFTSGRGETQYF
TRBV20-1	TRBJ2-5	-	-	TGCAGTGCCGTGGGGCAAGAGACCCAGTACTTC	CSAVGQETQYF
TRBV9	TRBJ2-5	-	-	TGTGCCAGCAGCGTAGGAATGGGGGTTTGGGAGACCCAGTACTTC	CASSVGMGVWETQYF
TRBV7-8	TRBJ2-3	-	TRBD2	TGTGCCAGCAGCTCCGGACTAGTCCCCACAGATACGCAGTATTTT	CASSSGLVPTDTQYF
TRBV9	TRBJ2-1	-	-	TGTGCCAGCAGCGGCGACGGCCCCGGGTACAATGAGCAGTTCTTC	CASSGDGPGYNEQFF
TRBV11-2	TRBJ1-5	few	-	TGTGCCAGCAGCCTCACGACAGGCCCGCATCAGCCCCAGCATTTT	CASSLTTGPHQPQHF
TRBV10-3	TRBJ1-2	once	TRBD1	TGTGCCATCAGTCCGGACAGGGGCTATGGCTACACCTTC	CAISPDRGYGYTF
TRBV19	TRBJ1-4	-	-	TGTGCCTCCCGGAAGGGCAATACTAATGAAAAACTGTTTTTT	CASRKGNTNEKLFF
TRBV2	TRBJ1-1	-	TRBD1	TGTGCCAGCAGTGCTCCGGGACAGAATGAAGCTTTCTTT	CASSAPGQNEAFF
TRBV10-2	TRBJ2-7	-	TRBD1	TGCGCCAGCAGCTACCGGGACAGACCCTACGAGCAGTACTTC	CASSYRDRPYEQYF
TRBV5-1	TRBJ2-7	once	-	TGCGCCAGCAGCTGGACAGAAGGCTCCTACGAGCAGTACTTC	CASSWTEGSYEQYF
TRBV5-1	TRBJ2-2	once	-	TGCGCCAGCAGAGCAGAGGGGGGGTACACCGGGGAGCTGTTTTTT	CASRAEGGYTGELFF
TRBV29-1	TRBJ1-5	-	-	TGCAGCGCCCGGAGGGGCGAGAATCAGCCCCAGCATTTT	CSARRGENQPQHF
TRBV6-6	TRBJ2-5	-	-	TGTGCCAGCAGTTACCCCCCGGGAGAGACCCAGTACTTC	CASSYPPGETQYF
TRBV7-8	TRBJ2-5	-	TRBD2	TGTGCCAGCACCATATTAGCGGGAGATGAGACCCAGTACTTC	CASTILAGDETQYF
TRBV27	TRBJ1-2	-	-	TGTGCCAGCAGTTTAAGCCCAGCTTCGGGTGGCTACACCTTC	CASSLSPASGGYTF
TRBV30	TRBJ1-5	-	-	TGTGCCTTTGGGACTGCCGCGCGGCAGCCCCAGCATTTT	CAFGTAARQPQHF
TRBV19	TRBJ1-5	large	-	TGTGCCAGTAGTATAGGGGGAACAGGGAAACAGCCCCAGCATTTT	CASSIGGTGKQPQHF
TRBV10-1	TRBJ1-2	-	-	TGCGCCAGCAGTGAAGGACAGACCTATGGCTACACCTTC	CASSEGQTYGYTF